The rows below give T cell receptor beta chains drawn from one sample of a study of glioma-infiltrating T cells after dendritic cell vaccination. Clones were sequenced by immunoSEQ multiplex PCR, and TCRdb holds only the in-frame ones, with some missing. The repertoire consists of approximately 85,000 clones, with roughly 85% occurring once and the leading ten covering 7.5% to 8.5%. The sequenced sample was blood, obtained after dendritic cell vaccination. Receptor source: a human donor with glioblastoma. The CDR3 runs from the conserved cysteine through the conserved F or W. The order of the fields is V gene, J gene, clone size, D gene, CDR3 protein, CDR3 DNA. A D gene is named only where the DNA matches it firmly. Not all rows give a size; the values are once, few, many and, for expanded clones, a class.

v_call: TRBV4-3; j_call: TRBJ2-7; clone_size: NA; d_call: TRBD1; cdr3_aa: CASSQDQGAKGEQYF; cdr3_nt: TGCGCCAGCAGCCAAGATCAGGGGGCCAAGGGGGAGCAGTACTTC
v_call: TRBV7-2; j_call: TRBJ2-5; clone_size: NA; d_call: NA; cdr3_aa: CASSSYSGEETQYF; cdr3_nt: TGTGCCAGCAGCTCATACTCAGGTGAAGAGACCCAGTACTTC
v_call: TRBV5-4; j_call: TRBJ2-1; clone_size: NA; d_call: NA; cdr3_aa: CASSSQVSGEQFF; cdr3_nt: TGTGCCAGCAGCAGCCAGGTCTCTGGGGAGCAGTTCTTC
v_call: TRBV2; j_call: TRBJ2-7; clone_size: NA; d_call: NA; cdr3_aa: CASSVDGGADGQYF; cdr3_nt: TGTGCCAGCAGTGTTGACGGGGGAGCAGACGGGCAGTACTTC
v_call: TRBV5-1; j_call: TRBJ2-4; clone_size: NA; d_call: TRBD2; cdr3_aa: CASSLEGTSGGALNF; cdr3_nt: TGCGCCAGCAGCTTGGAGGGAACTAGCGGGGGGGCCCTAAACTTC
v_call: TRBV9; j_call: TRBJ2-7; clone_size: NA; d_call: NA; cdr3_aa: CASSVGTGPSFEQYF; cdr3_nt: TGTGCCAGCAGCGTAGGTACAGGACCTAGTTTCGAGCAGTACTTC
v_call: TRBV5-1; j_call: TRBJ1-3; clone_size: NA; d_call: NA; cdr3_aa: CASSLGRGGSSGNTIYF; cdr3_nt: TGCGCCAGCAGCTTGGGCCGAGGCGGTAGCTCTGGAAACACCATATATTTT
v_call: TRBV6-1; j_call: TRBJ2-7; clone_size: NA; d_call: NA; cdr3_aa: CAGRARTATYEQYF; cdr3_nt: TGTGCCGGCAGGGCAAGGACAGCAACCTACGAGCAGTACTTC
v_call: TRBV4-3; j_call: TRBJ2-1; clone_size: few; d_call: TRBD2; cdr3_aa: CASSQDLAGGILNEQFF; cdr3_nt: TGCGCCAGCAGCCAAGATTTAGCGGGGGGGATACTAAATGAGCAGTTCTTC
v_call: TRBV13; j_call: TRBJ1-4; clone_size: NA; d_call: NA; cdr3_aa: CASSGSGGDEKLFF; cdr3_nt: TGTGCCAGCAGCGGTTCGGGGGGCGATGAAAAACTGTTTTTT
v_call: TRBV15; j_call: TRBJ2-4; clone_size: NA; d_call: TRBD2; cdr3_aa: CATSSSLRGGWLLQYF; cdr3_nt: TGTGCCACCAGCAGTTCTCTCCGCGGGGGATGGTTACTTCAGTACTTC
v_call: TRBV18; j_call: TRBJ1-2; clone_size: NA; d_call: NA; cdr3_aa: CASSPKIILNYGYTF; cdr3_nt: TGTGCCAGCTCACCTAAGATTATACTTAACTATGGCTACACCTTC
v_call: TRBV19; j_call: TRBJ2-2; clone_size: NA; d_call: NA; cdr3_aa: CASNNGKANTGELFF; cdr3_nt: TGTGCCAGTAATAACGGGAAGGCGAACACCGGGGAGCTGTTTTTT
v_call: TRBV13; j_call: TRBJ1-4; clone_size: NA; d_call: NA; cdr3_aa: CASSLAGAFANEKLFF; cdr3_nt: TGTGCCAGCAGCTTAGCTGGGGCGTTTGCTAATGAAAAACTGTTTTTT
v_call: TRBV19; j_call: TRBJ1-2; clone_size: NA; d_call: TRBD1; cdr3_aa: CASSIDQTGAGYGYTF; cdr3_nt: TGTGCCAGTAGTATAGATCAAACAGGGGCCGGATATGGCTACACCTTC
v_call: TRBV4-1; j_call: TRBJ2-7; clone_size: NA; d_call: NA; cdr3_aa: CASSQDNGETYEQYF; cdr3_nt: TGCGCCAGCAGCCAAGATAACGGGGAGACCTACGAGCAGTACTTC
v_call: TRBV18; j_call: TRBJ2-3; clone_size: NA; d_call: TRBD2; cdr3_aa: CASSAAREVGDTQYF; cdr3_nt: TGTGCCAGCTCAGCCGCGCGGGAGGTTGGGGATACGCAGTATTTT
v_call: TRBV27; j_call: TRBJ2-1; clone_size: once; d_call: TRBD2; cdr3_aa: CASSLLVGGGLAQSSYNEQFF; cdr3_nt: TGTGCCAGCAGTTTATTGGTTGGGGGGGGACTAGCGCAGAGCTCCTACAATGAGCAGTTCTTC
v_call: TRBV5-1; j_call: TRBJ2-5; clone_size: NA; d_call: TRBD2; cdr3_aa: CASSQVRLAGEETQYF; cdr3_nt: TGCGCCAGCAGCCAAGTTCGACTAGCGGGGGAAGAGACCCAGTACTTC
v_call: TRBV25-1; j_call: TRBJ1-2; clone_size: NA; d_call: TRBD1; cdr3_aa: CASRGDRGRFDYF; cdr3_nt: TGTGCCAGCAGGGGAGACAGGGGGCGCTTCGACTACTTC
v_call: TRBV2; j_call: TRBJ2-7; clone_size: NA; d_call: TRBD1; cdr3_aa: CASSEGTGSYEQYF; cdr3_nt: TGTGCCAGCAGTGAGGGGACAGGGTCCTACGAGCAGTACTTC
v_call: TRBV13; j_call: TRBJ2-6; clone_size: NA; d_call: TRBD1; cdr3_aa: CASSRTGVGANVLTF; cdr3_nt: TGTGCCAGCAGCCGGACAGGGGTTGGGGCCAACGTCCTGACTTTC
v_call: TRBV4-1; j_call: TRBJ2-1; clone_size: NA; d_call: NA; cdr3_aa: CASSQDSSGGGDEQFF; cdr3_nt: TGCGCCAGCAGCCAAGATTCCAGCGGAGGAGGCGATGAGCAGTTCTTC
v_call: TRBV5-4; j_call: TRBJ2-3; clone_size: NA; d_call: NA; cdr3_aa: CASSQDISTDTQYF; cdr3_nt: TGTGCCAGCAGCCAGGACATAAGCACAGATACGCAGTATTTT
v_call: TRBV5-1; j_call: TRBJ2-5; clone_size: NA; d_call: TRBD1; cdr3_aa: CASSLTTGGVINRAQYF; cdr3_nt: TGCGCCAGCAGCCTCACGACAGGGGGTGTTATTAATAGGGCCCAGTACTTC
v_call: TRBV27; j_call: TRBJ1-2; clone_size: NA; d_call: NA; cdr3_aa: CASSFWGVAPGYTF; cdr3_nt: TGTGCCAGCAGTTTCTGGGGAGTTGCGCCTGGCTACACCTTC
v_call: TRBV6-1; j_call: TRBJ1-5; clone_size: NA; d_call: NA; cdr3_aa: CAIQGPYSNQPQHF; cdr3_nt: TGTGCCATCCAGGGCCCCTATAGCAATCAGCCCCAGCATTTT
v_call: TRBV19; j_call: TRBJ1-5; clone_size: NA; d_call: NA; cdr3_aa: CASSLQGGFQPQHF; cdr3_nt: TGTGCCAGTAGTCTTCAAGGGGGTTTTCAGCCCCAGCATTTT
v_call: TRBV6-1; j_call: TRBJ2-1; clone_size: NA; d_call: TRBD2; cdr3_aa: CASSELAGGYNEQFF; cdr3_nt: TGTGCCAGCAGTGAACTAGCGGGAGGTTACAATGAGCAGTTCTTC
v_call: TRBV6-4; j_call: TRBJ1-5; clone_size: once; d_call: TRBD1; cdr3_aa: CASSAGTGGNQPQHF; cdr3_nt: TGTGCCAGCAGTGCAGGGACAGGGGGCAATCAGCCCCAGCATTTT
v_call: TRBV5-1; j_call: TRBJ2-1; clone_size: once; d_call: TRBD1; cdr3_aa: CASSSPGQAYNEQFF; cdr3_nt: TGCGCCAGCAGCTCACCGGGACAGGCCTACAATGAGCAGTTCTTC
v_call: TRBV2; j_call: TRBJ1-5; clone_size: NA; d_call: NA; cdr3_aa: CASSRNRDSNQPQHF; cdr3_nt: TGTGCCAGCAGTAGGAACAGGGATAGCAATCAGCCCCAGCATTTT
v_call: TRBV4-3; j_call: TRBJ1-2; clone_size: NA; d_call: TRBD1; cdr3_aa: CASSQKVPGTGPSNYGYTF; cdr3_nt: TGCGCCAGCAGCCAAAAGGTTCCCGGGACAGGACCATCTAACTATGGCTACACCTTC
v_call: TRBV7-9; j_call: TRBJ2-7; clone_size: NA; d_call: TRBD2; cdr3_aa: CASSEYGGGALNYEQYF; cdr3_nt: TGTGCCAGCAGCGAATATGGCGGGGGGGCTCTTAACTACGAGCAGTACTTC
v_call: TRBV5-1; j_call: TRBJ2-7; clone_size: once; d_call: TRBD2; cdr3_aa: CASSLDGTRAYEQYF; cdr3_nt: TGCGCCAGCAGCTTGGACGGGACTAGAGCCTACGAGCAGTACTTC
v_call: TRBV15; j_call: TRBJ1-2; clone_size: NA; d_call: NA; cdr3_aa: CATSRDGKVRGGYTF; cdr3_nt: TGTGCCACCAGCAGAGATGGGAAGGTTAGGGGTGGCTACACCTTC
v_call: TRBV6-4; j_call: TRBJ2-7; clone_size: NA; d_call: NA; cdr3_aa: CASSVQPGPSYEQYF; cdr3_nt: TGTGCCAGCAGTGTACAGCCTGGGCCCTCCTACGAGCAGTACTTC
v_call: TRBV14; j_call: TRBJ2-7; clone_size: NA; d_call: NA; cdr3_aa: CASSQLVIYEQYF; cdr3_nt: TGTGCCAGCAGCCAATTAGTGATCTACGAGCAGTACTTC
v_call: TRBV28; j_call: TRBJ1-4; clone_size: NA; d_call: TRBD1; cdr3_aa: CASSTRDRTNEKLFF; cdr3_nt: TGTGCCAGCAGCACGAGGGACAGGACTAATGAAAAACTGTTTTTT
v_call: TRBV7-9; j_call: TRBJ1-3; clone_size: NA; d_call: TRBD1; cdr3_aa: CASSSSGRGLGNTIYF; cdr3_nt: TGTGCCAGCAGCTCATCTGGCAGGGGGCTTGGAAACACCATATATTTT
v_call: TRBV2; j_call: TRBJ2-1; clone_size: NA; d_call: TRBD1; cdr3_aa: CASAGTGVPIPFF; cdr3_nt: TGTGCCAGTGCCGGGACAGGGGTTCCAATCCCGTTCTTC
v_call: TRBV7-2; j_call: TRBJ2-3; clone_size: NA; d_call: TRBD2; cdr3_aa: CASSLVGGADTQYF; cdr3_nt: TGTGCCAGCAGCTTGGTCGGGGGGGCAGATACGCAGTATTTT
v_call: TRBV5-1; j_call: TRBJ1-2; clone_size: NA; d_call: TRBD1; cdr3_aa: CASSLEKGAYGYTF; cdr3_nt: TGCGCCAGCAGCTTGGAAAAGGGGGCCTATGGCTACACCTTC
v_call: TRBV6-5; j_call: TRBJ1-2; clone_size: NA; d_call: NA; cdr3_aa: CASRFDRANYGYTF; cdr3_nt: TGTGCCAGCAGATTCGACAGAGCTAACTATGGCTACACCTTC
v_call: TRBV5-1; j_call: TRBJ1-3; clone_size: NA; d_call: TRBD1; cdr3_aa: CASSLALLKGTGDDSGNTIYF; cdr3_nt: TGCGCCAGCAGCTTGGCCTTACTCAAAGGGACAGGGGACGACTCTGGAAACACCATATATTTT
v_call: TRBV15; j_call: TRBJ1-5; clone_size: NA; d_call: NA; cdr3_aa: CATSSPQGNQPQHF; cdr3_nt: TGTGCCACCAGCAGTCCGCAGGGCAATCAGCCCCAGCATTTT
v_call: TRBV5-1; j_call: TRBJ2-3; clone_size: NA; d_call: NA; cdr3_aa: CASSLKSSTDTQYF; cdr3_nt: TGCGCCAGCAGCTTAAAATCTAGCACAGATACGCAGTATTTT
v_call: TRBV5-1; j_call: TRBJ2-2; clone_size: NA; d_call: TRBD1; cdr3_aa: CASSLGQGNGELFF; cdr3_nt: TGCGCCAGCAGCTTAGGACAGGGTAACGGGGAGCTGTTTTTT